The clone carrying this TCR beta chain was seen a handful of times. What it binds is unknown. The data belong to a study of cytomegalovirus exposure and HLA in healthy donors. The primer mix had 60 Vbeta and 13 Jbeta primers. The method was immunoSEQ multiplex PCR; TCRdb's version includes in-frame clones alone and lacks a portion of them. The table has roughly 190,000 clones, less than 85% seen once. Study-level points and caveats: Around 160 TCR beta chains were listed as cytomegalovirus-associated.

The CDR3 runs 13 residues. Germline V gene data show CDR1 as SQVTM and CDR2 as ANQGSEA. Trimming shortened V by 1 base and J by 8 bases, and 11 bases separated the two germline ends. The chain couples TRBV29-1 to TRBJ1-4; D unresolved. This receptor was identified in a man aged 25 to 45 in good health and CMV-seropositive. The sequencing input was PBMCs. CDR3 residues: CSVEGELGEKLFF. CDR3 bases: TGCAGCGTTGAAGGAGAACTAGGGGAAAAACTGTTTTTT.